The 15 T cell receptor beta chains below were found in one sample sequenced in a study of OX40 agonist ivuxolimab in advanced cancers. TCRdb's table, derived via immunoSEQ multiplex PCR, lists solely in-frame clones and lacks some. The sample comprises about 31,000 clones, 70% to 90% of which are singletons, and about 25% rests with the top ten. Sample: CD4+ or CD8+ T cells sorted from blood, taken in a trial of the OX40 agonist ivuxolimab. The receptors derive from an adult with an advanced solid tumor such as melanoma, head and neck, liver or kidney cancer.

The V gene is TRBV4-2, the J gene TRBJ1-2; D uncertain. With 0 bases removed from V and 4 bases from J, the gap between germline ends came to 9 bases. Germline V lookup: CDR1 LGHNA, CDR2 YNFKEQ. The CDR3 sequence is 14 residues long. This CDR3 is CASSQDPQTYGYTF. CDR3 DNA: TGTGCCAGCAGCCAAGATCCACAAACCTATGGCTACACCTTC.

The chain uses TRBV5-1 and TRBJ2-1; maybe TRBD2 (6 bases). Trimming cost V 4 bases and J 2 bases, with 10 bases left between them. Germline V gene lookup returns CDR1 SGHRS and CDR2 YFSETQ. The CDR3 contains 14 residues. The CDR3 DNA sequence: TGCGCCAGCAGCCTGGGACTCGCCTACAATGAGCAGTTCTTC. Translated: CASSLGLAYNEQFF.

This chain uses TRBV18 with TRBJ2-1, with no clear D. Germline CDR1 KGHSH, CDR2 LQKENI. The CDR3 covers 15 residues. V lost 3 bases and J lost 4, with 13 bases in between. CDR3 coding DNA: TGTGCCAGCTCACCCCCCCCAGGTCCATACAATGAGCAGTTCTTC. This sequence encodes CASSPPPGPYNEQFF.

The V call is TRBV10-2, the J call TRBJ2-2; D is ambiguous. The V gene lost 5 bases and the J gene lost 2 bases, with 9 bases spanning the gap. The CDR3 has 14 residues. Germline CDR1 and CDR2: WSHSY and SAAADI. The CDR3 protein is CASSKTRNTGELFF. Here the CDR3 DNA reads TGCGCCAGCAGTAAGACCCGAAACACCGGGGAGCTGTTTTTT.

The chain joins TRBV5-8 to TRBJ2-7; 10 bases are a match to TRBD1. With 5 bases clipped from V and 0 bases from J, the junction kept 5 bases outside the gene matches. Germline V CDR1 and CDR2: SGHTS, YDEGEE. The CDR3 sequence is 15 residues long. CDR3 sequence (DNA): TGTGCCAGCAGGCGACGGACAGGGGGCTCCTACGAGCAGTACTTC. This encodes CASRRRTGGSYEQYF. Full variable domain (outside the CDR3, taken from reference TRBV5-8 and TRBJ2-7): EAGVTQSPTHLIKTRGQQATLRCSPISGHTSVYWYQQALGLGLQFLLWYDEGEERNRGNFPPRFSGRQFPNYSSELNVNALELEDSALYLCASRRRTGGSYEQYFGPGTRLTVT.

The chain uses TRBV2 and TRBJ2-5; D is possibly TRBD2 (6 bases). The CDR3 has 13 residues. V shed 7 bases and J shed 2 bases, with 11 bases lying between them. The germline V gene encodes CDR1 SNHLY and CDR2 FYNNEI. The CDR3 region has the DNA TGTGCCAGCACTAGCGTAATACAAGAGACCCAGTACTTC. Residues: CASTSVIQETQYF.

The chain uses TRBV18 and TRBJ2-3, with 7 bases matching TRBD1. J was trimmed by 2 bases and V by 5 bases; bases with no gene match: 7. The CDR3 has 15 amino acids. The V gene's germline CDR1 is KGHSH and CDR2 LQKENI. The CDR3 region is CASSSGTENTDTQYF. CDR3 nucleotides: TGTGCCAGCTCATCCGGGACAGAAAACACAGATACGCAGTATTTT.

The genes are TRBV15 and TRBJ2-3, with 9 bases matching TRBD1. Germline V gene data show CDR1 as LNHNV and CDR2 as YYDKDF (reference sequence). V lost 0 bases to trimming and J lost 3 bases; unmatched junction nucleotides: 10. This CDR3 spans 18 amino acids. CDR3 in amino acids: CATSRDLPQGAGTDTQYF. DNA for the CDR3: TGTGCCACCAGCAGAGATCTCCCACAGGGGGCCGGGACAGATACGCAGTATTTT.

This chain joins TRBV19 and TRBJ1-2; 9 nucleotides agree with TRBD1. CDR1 LNHDA and CDR2 SQIVND come from the germline V gene (reference sequence). V lost 6 bases, J lost 4 bases, and 9 bases stayed unmatched. CDR3 length: 15 amino acids. As DNA, the CDR3 is TGTGCCAGTAGGGTAACAGGGGGCGCCTCCTATGGCTACACCTTC. This encodes CASRVTGGASYGYTF.

This chain joins TRBV12-5 and TRBJ1-1; D is ambiguous. Trimming left V 4 bases short and J 1 base short, with 10 bases between. The V gene's germline CDR1 is LGHNT and CDR2 FRNRAP. This CDR3 comprises 14 residues. In nucleotides, the CDR3 is TGTGCTAGTGGTTCGTTGGACGGGAACACTGAAGCTTTCTTT. As protein: CASGSLDGNTEAFF.

The V gene is TRBV11-2, the J gene TRBJ2-7; the match to TRBD2 covers 7 bases. The length of the CDR3 is 14 residues. CDR1 SGHAT and CDR2 FQNNGV come from the germline V gene. Trimming cost V 5 bases and J 2 bases; bases outside gene matches: 6. CDR3: CASSARLAAYEQYF. The DNA for the CDR3 is TGTGCCAGCAGCGCCAGACTAGCCGCCTACGAGCAGTACTTC.

J is TRBJ1-2 and V is TRBV27; TRBD1 might be the D (5 bases). The CDR3 totals 13 residues. Germline V gives CDR1 MNHEY, CDR2 SMNVEV (reference sequence). V shed 2 bases and J shed 4 bases, with 8 bases lying between them. The CDR3: CASSLRQGYGYTF. CDR3 nucleotides: TGTGCCAGCAGTTTACGGCAGGGCTATGGCTACACCTTC.

In DNA, the CDR3 is TGTGCCAGCAGCCCCGGGACTAGCGGGATCTTGTACCAAGAGACCCAGTACTTC. Amino acid sequence: CASSPGTSGILYQETQYF. The chain employs TRBV11-2 and TRBJ2-5; 13 nucleotides line up with TRBD2. CDR3 size: 18 residues. V trimming: 5 bases; J trimming: 0 bases; junction bases outside the gene matches: 9. The germline gives CDR1 SGHAT, CDR2 FQNNGV.

The chain is built from TRBV12-5 and TRBJ2-1, with 8 bases that match TRBD2. This CDR3 spans 15 amino acids. Germline trimming cut 5 bases from V and 6 bases from J; bases unmatched to any gene: 9. Germline V lookup: CDR1 LGHNT, CDR2 FRNRAP. CDR3 coding DNA: TGTGCTAGTGGTAGGACCGGGACTAGTCTCAATGAGCAGTTCTTC. Translated: CASGRTGTSLNEQFF.

The chain recombines TRBV5-1 with TRBJ1-5, with 8 bases fitting TRBD1. The CDR3 covers 15 residues. Germline CDR1 SGHRS, CDR2 YFSETQ. V shed 2 bases, J shed 4 bases, and the junction held 5 bases outside the gene matches. The CDR3 is CASSLGTGLNQPQHF. CDR3 nucleotides: TGCGCCAGCAGCTTAGGGACAGGCCTGAATCAGCCCCAGCATTTT.